Listed here are 12 T cell receptor beta chains from one sample, sequenced in a study of tumor and adjacent non-tumor tissue in lung cancer. The library came from three nested PCR rounds adapted from ARM-PCR protocols. In TCRdb, the multiplex PCR reads were re-called with MiXCR into one record per CDR3 protein. This sample has 120,000 to 150,000 distinct CDR3 sequences, with around 66% found just once. The template was RNA from unsorted bulk tissue. The sample was lung tumor tissue. These receptors originate from a man aged 55 to 69 with small cell lung cancer.

As concerns this clonotype: This sequence may be a read error, since a much larger clone differs from it by one base. The gene calls are TRBV6-6 and TRBJ1-5, with D hard to call. The germline V and J ends were trimmed by 10 bases and 2 bases, with 21 bases remaining between them. The germline V gene encodes CDR1 MNHNY and CDR2 SVGAGI (reference sequence). The CDR3 contains 16 residues. CDR3 coding DNA: TGTGCCAACAAGCGAGGTGAAGGTTTAGGCAATCAGCCCCAGCATTTT. It codes for CANKRGEGLGNQPQHF.

The CDR3 loop is CASSQTGQGEAVVYGYTF. The CDR3, as DNA: TGCGCCAGCAGCCAAACCGGACAGGGGGAGGCTGTGGTCTATGGCTACACCTTC. V is TRBV4-1 and J is TRBJ1-2; 10 bases line up with TRBD1. After removal of 2 bases from V and 4 bases from J, the junction contained 13 bases not matched to a gene. Germline CDR1 and CDR2: MGHRA and YSYEKL. The length of the CDR3 is 18 residues.

The rearrangement uses TRBV20-1 and TRBJ2-1, with TRBD2 identical over 11 bases. CDR3 length: 14 residues. The V segment lost 4 bases and the J segment 11 bases; nucleotides outside the gene matches: 10. CDR1 and CDR2 from the germline V gene are DFQATT and SNEGSKA (reference sequence). CDR3 protein: CSATTGTSGTKQFF. The CDR3 DNA is TGCAGTGCTACGACCGGGACTAGCGGAACCAAGCAGTTCTTC.

This clonotype was detected once. Relative to the germline gene, one junction end is altered; a read error may explain this. The V gene is TRBV5-1, the J gene TRBJ2-3; 12 bases map to TRBD2. Germline V gives CDR1 SGHRS, CDR2 YFSETQ. The CDR3 is made up of 16 amino acids. Written as DNA, the CDR3 is TGCGCCAGCAGCAACGGACTAGCGGGAAGCACAGATACGCACTATTTT. As protein: CASSNGLAGSTDTHYF.

The J gene is TRBJ2-3, the V gene TRBV5-1; TRBD1 matches at 9 bases. CDR3 size: 15 residues. CDR1 is SGHRS, CDR2 YFSETQ, per germline. The junction had 10 bases not matched to a gene; V was cut back by 7 bases and J by 4 bases. The DNA of the CDR3 is TGCGCCAGCCGCGAAGGGACAGGGAGGGCAGATACGCAGTATTTT. Its protein product is CASREGTGRADTQYF.

The chain couples TRBV5-1 to TRBJ2-4, with D possibly being TRBD1 (5 bases). Germline assignment: CDR1 SGHRS and CDR2 YFSETQ. V was cut by 4 bases and J by 13 bases, with 18 bases left in between. This CDR3 has 13 amino acids. CDR3 nucleotides: TGCGCCAGCAGCATGGACAACCCCTGGGTCCAGTACTTC. Translation: CASSMDNPWVQYF.

This clonotype was recorded at least ten times. The chain couples TRBV20-1 to TRBJ2-2; a possible D gene is TRBD2 (6 bases). This CDR3 has 15 amino acids. CDR1 and CDR2 from the germline V gene are DFQATT and SNEGSKA (reference sequence). The ends were cut back, 3 bases at V and 5 bases at J, with 16 bases in the middle. Written as DNA, the CDR3 is TGCAGTGCTAGTCCTTCCGGGGGAGTGACCGGGGAGCTGTTTTTT. Its protein product is CSASPSGGVTGELFF.

Worth noting for this clonotype: Possible read error: a much larger clone is one base away. V usage is TRBV20-1 and J usage is TRBJ1-1, with unresolved D. Germline loops: CDR1 DFQATT, CDR2 SNEGSKA (reference sequence). The CDR3 runs to 11 residues. The CDR3 reads CSTRDETEAFF. The CDR3 region has the DNA TGCAGTACTAGAGACGAGACCGAAGCTTTCTTT.

About this clonotype: A read error is possible here, since a much larger clone lies one base away. The chain is built from TRBV28 and TRBJ1-1, with D unresolved. From germline, CDR1 is MDHEN and CDR2 SYDVKM. The CDR3 has 12 residues. The chain's CDR3 is CDSRLVTGEAFF. The CDR3 DNA follows: TGTGACAGCAGACTTGTAACGGGTGAAGCTTTCTTT.

Of note for this clonotype: This may arise from a read error, as a much more abundant clone is one base away. DNA of the CDR3: TGTGCCAGCAATTCAGGGGCCTTCTCGCCCCAGCATTTT. Translating gives CASNSGAFSPQHF. This chain connects TRBV6-5 to TRBJ1-5; maybe TRBD1 (6 bases). CDR1 and CDR2 (germline): MNHEY, SVGAGI. V dropped 7 bases and J dropped 9 bases, with 16 bases sitting between them. The CDR3 extends over 13 amino acids.

This clonotype was detected many times. The rearrangement joins TRBV5-1 to TRBJ1-2; D unclear. Germline CDR1 and CDR2: SGHRS and YFSETQ. The CDR3 contains 12 residues. The V end lost 4 bases, the J end lost 7 bases, and 11 bases lay between the germline ends. CDR3 nucleotides: TGCGCCAGCAGCATTGGGCCCTTTGGCTACACCTTC. Protein product: CASSIGPFGYTF.

In regard to this clonotype: A junction end diverges from the germline sequence, so it may reflect a read error. The chain couples TRBV5-6 to TRBJ2-3, with TRBD2 matching 8 bases. There are 16 residues in the CDR3. The germline CDR1 and CDR2 sequences are SGHDT and YYEEEE. CDR3 DNA sequence: TGTTCCAGCAGCTTCATGACTAGCGTGCTAGCAGATACGCAGTATTTT. This gives the protein CSSSFMTSVLADTQYF.